The T cell receptor (beta chain) under discussion was sequenced for a study of identical twins. Overall study findings and caveats: Zero-insertion analyses could be partly confounded by invariant MAIT and iNKT cells.

Details on this clonotype: Its antigen is unidentified.

Looked up from germline, CDR1 is SGHDT and CDR2 is YYEEEE. The CDR3 spans 13 residues. Trimming pared 4 bases from V and 5 bases from J, leaving 12 bases between. Template switching added a universal primer site; cDNA carried unique molecular identifiers. From the 5' RACE reads, TCRdb called clonotypes with MiXCR, one entry per CDR3 protein. The sample records approximately 220,000 distinct CDR3 sequences, 6.5% to 9% being singletons. The data also belong to a second study, concerning yellow fever vaccine responses in identical twins.

The sequencing sample was made of CD8+ T cells sorted from blood. The receptor was derived from a woman younger than 35 in good health. J is TRBJ1-1 and V is TRBV5-6; TRBD1 might be the D (6 bases). CDR3 sequence: CASSPRGITEAFF. The DNA for the CDR3 is TGTGCCAGCAGCCCCAGGGGTATTACTGAAGCTTTCTTT. Full variable domain (missing parts from reference TRBV5-6 and TRBJ1-1): DAGVTQSPTHLIKTRGQQVTLRCSPKSGHDTVSWYQQALGQGPQFIFQYYEEEERQRGNFPDRFSGHQFPNYSSELNVNALLLGDSALYLCASSPRGITEAFFGQGTRLTVV.